This TCR beta chain emerged from a study of T cells in localized non-small cell lung cancer. Notes on the study in general: Longer survival (overall) was linked to higher T cell density in blood.

This CDR3 has 13 residues. The germline gives CDR1 SGHRS, CDR2 YFSETQ. Trimming removed 1 base from V and 3 bases from J, with 7 bases in between. Data came from immunoSEQ multiplex PCR; TCRdb stores just in-frame clones and leaves some out. The data show fewer than 75,000 clones, with approximately 84% seen just once and approximately 1.3% held by the top ten. As regards this clone: Its antigen is not identified.

The genes are TRBV5-1 and TRBJ1-1, with a possible D match to TRBD1 (5 bases). This TCR derives from a female donor of 60 years or more with stage I lung adenocarcinoma. The sample was peripheral blood, taken before any cancer treatment. The CDR3 DNA sequence: TGCGCCAGCAGCTTGCGGGGGGACACTGAAGCTTTCTTT. Amino acids: CASSLRGDTEAFF.